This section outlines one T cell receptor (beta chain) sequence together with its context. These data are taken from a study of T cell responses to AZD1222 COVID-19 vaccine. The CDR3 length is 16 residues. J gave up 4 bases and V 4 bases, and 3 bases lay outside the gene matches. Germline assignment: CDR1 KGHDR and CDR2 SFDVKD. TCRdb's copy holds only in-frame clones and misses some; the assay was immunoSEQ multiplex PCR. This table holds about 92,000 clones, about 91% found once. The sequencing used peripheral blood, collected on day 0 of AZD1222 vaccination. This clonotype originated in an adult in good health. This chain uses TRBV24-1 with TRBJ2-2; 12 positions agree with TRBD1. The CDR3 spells CATSDPGQGATGELFF. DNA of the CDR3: TGTGCCACCAGTGACCCGGGACAGGGGGCCACCGGGGAGCTGTTTTTT.